Presented here are 2 T cell receptor beta chains from one specimen sequenced in a study of cytomegalovirus exposure and HLA in healthy donors. The PCR employed 60 Vbeta primers together with 13 Jbeta primers. The table came from immunoSEQ multiplex PCR; TCRdb's copy has only in-frame clones and leaves some out. The sample has 150,000 to 200,000 clones, 80% to 85% seen once. The source material was PBMCs. Receptors were obtained from a human donor in good health.

The chain links TRBV9 to TRBJ2-3; the match to TRBD2 covers 10 bases. With 3 bases clipped from V and 0 bases from J, the junction kept 13 bases outside the gene matches. From germline, CDR1 is SGDLS and CDR2 YYNGEE. The CDR3 spans 19 residues. CDR3 protein: CASSALGSGGAESTDTQYF. DNA for the CDR3: TGTGCCAGCAGCGCCCTGGGGAGCGGGGGGGCCGAGAGCACAGATACGCAGTATTTT.

The CDR3 region has the DNA TGTGCCAGCAGCTTGGTCGGGAGCACAGATACGCAGTATTTT. The encoded protein is CASSLVGSTDTQYF. The V and J genes are TRBV5-6 and TRBJ2-3; D unresolved. Germline V CDR1 and CDR2: SGHDT, YYEEEE. Trimming removed 0 bases at V and 0 bases at J, with 5 bases between. The CDR3 is made up of 14 amino acids. Drawing the rest from reference TRBV5-6 and TRBJ2-3, the complete variable domain is DAGVTQSPTHLIKTRGQQVTLRCSPKSGHDTVSWYQQALGQGPQFIFQYYEEEERQRGNFPDRFSGHQFPNYSSELNVNALLLGDSALYLCASSLVGSTDTQYFGPGTRLTVL.